This TCR beta chain was retrieved from a study of early T cells in non-severe SARS-CoV-2 infection. MiXCR, applied by TCRdb to the 5' RACE reads, yields one record per CDR3 protein. Of tens of thousands of distinct CDR3 sequences in the sample, less than 9.5% are singletons; the top ten hold approximately 3.6%. This clonotype was detected ten times or more. V trimming: 3 bases; J trimming: 6 bases; junction bases outside the gene matches: 6. The CDR3 runs 14 residues. Germline-derived CDR1 and CDR2 are GTSNPN and SVGIG (reference sequence). The origin of this receptor is an adult who was a healthcare worker with PCR-confirmed SARS-CoV-2 infection or an uninfected control (not recorded which). Material: whole blood. V usage is TRBV30 and J usage is TRBJ2-2; 8 bases map to TRBD2. The CDR3: CAWRPGLVPGELFF. CDR3 DNA sequence: TGTGCCTGGAGGCCGGGACTAGTCCCCGGGGAGCTGTTTTTT.